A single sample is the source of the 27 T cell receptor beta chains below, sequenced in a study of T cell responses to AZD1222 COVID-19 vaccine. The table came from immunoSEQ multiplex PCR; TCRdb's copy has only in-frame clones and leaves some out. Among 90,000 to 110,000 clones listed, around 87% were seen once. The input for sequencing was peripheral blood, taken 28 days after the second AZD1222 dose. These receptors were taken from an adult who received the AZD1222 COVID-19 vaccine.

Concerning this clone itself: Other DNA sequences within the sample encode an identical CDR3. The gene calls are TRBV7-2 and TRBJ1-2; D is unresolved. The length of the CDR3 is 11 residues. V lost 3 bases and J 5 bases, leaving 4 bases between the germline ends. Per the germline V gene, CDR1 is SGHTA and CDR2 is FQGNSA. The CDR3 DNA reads TGTGCCAGCAGCTTTCAGTATGGCTACACCTTC. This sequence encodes CASSFQYGYTF. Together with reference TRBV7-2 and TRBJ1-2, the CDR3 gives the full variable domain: GAGVSQSPSNKVTEKGKDVELRCDPISGHTALYWYRQSLGQGLEFLIYFQGNSAPDKSGLPSDRFSAERTGGSVSTLTIQRTQQEDSAVYLCASSFQYGYTFGSGTRLTVV.

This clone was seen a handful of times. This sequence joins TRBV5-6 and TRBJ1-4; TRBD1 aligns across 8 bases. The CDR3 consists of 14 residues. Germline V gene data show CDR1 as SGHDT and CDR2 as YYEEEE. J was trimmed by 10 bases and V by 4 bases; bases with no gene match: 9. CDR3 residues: CASSAGTGLGKLFF. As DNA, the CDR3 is TGTGCCAGCAGCGCCGGGACAGGCCTCGGAAAACTGTTTTTT.

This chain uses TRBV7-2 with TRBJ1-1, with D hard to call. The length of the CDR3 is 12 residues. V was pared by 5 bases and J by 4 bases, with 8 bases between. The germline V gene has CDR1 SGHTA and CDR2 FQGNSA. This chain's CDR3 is CASSQKGTEAFF. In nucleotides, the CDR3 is TGTGCCAGCAGCCAAAAGGGCACTGAAGCTTTCTTT.

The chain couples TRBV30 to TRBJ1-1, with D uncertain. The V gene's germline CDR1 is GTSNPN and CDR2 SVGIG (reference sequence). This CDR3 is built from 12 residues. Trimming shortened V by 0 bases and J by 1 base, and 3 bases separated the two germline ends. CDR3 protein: CAWSVGNTEAFF. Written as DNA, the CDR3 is TGTGCCTGGAGTGTGGGGAACACTGAAGCTTTCTTT.

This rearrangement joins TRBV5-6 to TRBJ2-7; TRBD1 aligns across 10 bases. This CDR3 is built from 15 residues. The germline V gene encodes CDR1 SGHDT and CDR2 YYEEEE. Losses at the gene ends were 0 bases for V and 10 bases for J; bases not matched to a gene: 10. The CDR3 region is CASSLVGRTGGEQYF. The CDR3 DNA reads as TGTGCCAGCAGCTTGGTAGGCCGGACAGGGGGTGAACAGTACTTC.

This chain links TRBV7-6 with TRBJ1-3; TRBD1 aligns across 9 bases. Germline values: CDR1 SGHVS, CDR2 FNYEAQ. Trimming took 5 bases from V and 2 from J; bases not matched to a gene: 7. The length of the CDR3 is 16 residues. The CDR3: CASSTKQGAAGNTIYF. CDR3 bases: TGTGCCAGCAGCACCAAACAGGGGGCGGCTGGAAACACCATATATTTT.

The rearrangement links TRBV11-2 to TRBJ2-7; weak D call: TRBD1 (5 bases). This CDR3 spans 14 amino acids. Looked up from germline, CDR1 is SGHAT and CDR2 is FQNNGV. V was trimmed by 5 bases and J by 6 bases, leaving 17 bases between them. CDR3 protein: CASSRQPPPTEQYF. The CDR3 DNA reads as TGTGCCAGCAGCCGACAGCCGCCTCCTACCGAGCAGTACTTC.

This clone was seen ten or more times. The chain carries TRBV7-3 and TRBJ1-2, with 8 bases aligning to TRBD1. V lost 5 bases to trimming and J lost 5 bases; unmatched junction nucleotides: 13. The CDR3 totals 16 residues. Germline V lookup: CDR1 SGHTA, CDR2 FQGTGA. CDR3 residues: CASSVRGSRGLYGYTF. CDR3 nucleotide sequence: TGTGCCAGCAGCGTTCGTGGGTCCAGGGGGCTGTATGGCTACACCTTC.

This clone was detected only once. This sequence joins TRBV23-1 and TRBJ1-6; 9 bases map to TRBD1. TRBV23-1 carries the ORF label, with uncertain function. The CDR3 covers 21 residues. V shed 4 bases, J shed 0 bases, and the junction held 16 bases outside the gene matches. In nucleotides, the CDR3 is TGCGCCAGCAGTCGGGGTGGGCCGGGACAGGGTGACAGCTCCTATAATTCACCCCTCCACTTT. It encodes CASSRGGPGQGDSSYNSPLHF.

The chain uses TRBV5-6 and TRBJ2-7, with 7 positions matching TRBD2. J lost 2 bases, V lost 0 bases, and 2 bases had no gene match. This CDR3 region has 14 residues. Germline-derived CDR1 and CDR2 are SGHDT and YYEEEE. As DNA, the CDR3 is TGTGCCAGCAGCTTGGCCGGACTAGCCTACGAGCAGTACTTC. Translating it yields CASSLAGLAYEQYF.

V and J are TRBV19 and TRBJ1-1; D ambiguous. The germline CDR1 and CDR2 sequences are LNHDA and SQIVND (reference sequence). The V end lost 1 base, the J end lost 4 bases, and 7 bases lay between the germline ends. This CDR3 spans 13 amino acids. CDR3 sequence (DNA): TGTGCCAGTAGTATAGGGGTGGGCACTGAAGCTTTCTTT. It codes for CASSIGVGTEAFF.

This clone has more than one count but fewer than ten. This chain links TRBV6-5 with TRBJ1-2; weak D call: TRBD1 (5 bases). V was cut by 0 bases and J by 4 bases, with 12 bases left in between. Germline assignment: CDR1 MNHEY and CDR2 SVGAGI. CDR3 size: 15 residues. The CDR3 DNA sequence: TGTGCCAGCAGTTACTCAGGTTCCGGGGCCTATGGCTACACCTTC. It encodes CASSYSGSGAYGYTF.

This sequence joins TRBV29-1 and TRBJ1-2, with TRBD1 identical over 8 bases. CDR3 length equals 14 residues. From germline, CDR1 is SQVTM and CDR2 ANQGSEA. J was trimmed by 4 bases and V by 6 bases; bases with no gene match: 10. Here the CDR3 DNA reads TGCAGCGTCCGAGGGGGTGACAGGGGCTATGGCTACACCTTC. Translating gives CSVRGGDRGYGYTF. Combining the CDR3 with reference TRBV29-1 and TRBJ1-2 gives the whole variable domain SAVISQKPSRDICQRGTSLTIQCQVDSQVTMMFWYRQQPGQSLTLIATANQGSEATYESGFVIDKFPISRPNLTFSTLTVSNMSPEDSSIYLCSVRGGDRGYGYTFGSGTRLTVV.

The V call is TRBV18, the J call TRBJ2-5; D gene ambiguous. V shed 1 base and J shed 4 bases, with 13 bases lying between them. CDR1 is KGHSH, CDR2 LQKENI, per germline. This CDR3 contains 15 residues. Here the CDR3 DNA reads TGTGCCAGCTCACCACAGGGAAGTACGGGAGAGACCCAGTACTTC. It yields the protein CASSPQGSTGETQYF.

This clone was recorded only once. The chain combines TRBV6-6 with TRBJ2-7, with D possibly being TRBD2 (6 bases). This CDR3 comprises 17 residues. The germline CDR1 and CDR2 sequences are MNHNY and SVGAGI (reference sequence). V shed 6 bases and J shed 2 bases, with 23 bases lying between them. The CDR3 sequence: CASSRPPSRLVPYEQYF. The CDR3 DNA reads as TGTGCCAGCAGCCGACCTCCCTCACGACTAGTGCCCTACGAGCAGTACTTC.

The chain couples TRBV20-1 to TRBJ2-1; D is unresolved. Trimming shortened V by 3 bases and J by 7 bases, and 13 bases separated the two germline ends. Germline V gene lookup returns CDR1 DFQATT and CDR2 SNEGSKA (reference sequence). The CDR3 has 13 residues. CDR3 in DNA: TGCAGTGCTAGTGGGTACCGTGAGAATGAGCAGTTCTTC. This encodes CSASGYRENEQFF.

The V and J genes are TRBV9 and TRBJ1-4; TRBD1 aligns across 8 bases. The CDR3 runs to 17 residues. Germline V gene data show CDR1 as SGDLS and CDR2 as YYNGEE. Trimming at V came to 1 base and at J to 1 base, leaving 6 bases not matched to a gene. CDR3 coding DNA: TGTGCCAGCAGCGTAACATCCGGACAGGGAACTAATGAAAAACTGTTTTTT. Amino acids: CASSVTSGQGTNEKLFF.

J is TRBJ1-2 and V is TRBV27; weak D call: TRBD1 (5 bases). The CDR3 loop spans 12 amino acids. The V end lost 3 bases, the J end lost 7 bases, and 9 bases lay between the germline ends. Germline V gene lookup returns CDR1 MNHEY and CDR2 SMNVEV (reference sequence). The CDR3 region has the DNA TGTGCCAGCAGTTTCCGGGGGACTGGCTACACCTTC. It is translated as CASSFRGTGYTF.

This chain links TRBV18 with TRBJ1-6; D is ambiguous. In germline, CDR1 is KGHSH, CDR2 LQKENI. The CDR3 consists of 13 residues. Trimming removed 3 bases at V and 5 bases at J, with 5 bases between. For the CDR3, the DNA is TGTGCCAGCTCACCGGCAGATAATTCACCCCTCCACTTT. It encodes CASSPADNSPLHF.

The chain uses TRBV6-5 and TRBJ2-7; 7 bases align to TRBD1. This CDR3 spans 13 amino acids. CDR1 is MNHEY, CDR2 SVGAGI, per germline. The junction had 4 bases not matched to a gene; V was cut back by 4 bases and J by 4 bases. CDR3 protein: CASSWGQFYEQYF. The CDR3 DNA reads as TGTGCCAGCAGTTGGGGACAGTTTTACGAGCAGTACTTC.

The CDR3 sequence: CATWDGYGETQYF. CDR3 bases: TGTGCCACCTGGGACGGGTATGGGGAGACCCAGTACTTC. The chain carries TRBV19 and TRBJ2-5; D possibly matches TRBD1 or TRBD2 (5 bases each). The CDR3 is 13 amino acids. V was clipped by 10 bases and J by 5 bases, with 17 bases between them. Germline V gives CDR1 LNHDA, CDR2 SQIVND (reference sequence).

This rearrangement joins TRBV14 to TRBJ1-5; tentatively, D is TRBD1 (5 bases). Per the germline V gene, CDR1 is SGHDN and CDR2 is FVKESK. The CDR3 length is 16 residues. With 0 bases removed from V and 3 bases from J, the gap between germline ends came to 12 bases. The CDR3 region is CASSQERGTNNQPQHF. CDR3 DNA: TGTGCCAGCAGCCAAGAACGCGGGACCAACAATCAGCCCCAGCATTTT.

CDR3 sequence reads: CASSPRQGLGEQYF. Here the CDR3 DNA reads TGTGCCAGCAGCCCGAGACAGGGTCTGGGCGAGCAGTACTTC. The chain couples TRBV11-2 to TRBJ2-7; 7 nucleotides agree with TRBD1. Germline CDR1 and CDR2: SGHAT and FQNNGV. The J segment lost 6 bases and the V segment lost 5 bases, leaving 10 bases of the junction unmatched. The CDR3 totals 14 residues.

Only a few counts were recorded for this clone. The CDR3 DNA is TGTGCCAGCAGAGGGACAGGGGGGCCACCCCTCCACTTT. Amino acid sequence: CASRGTGGPPLHF. The J gene is TRBJ1-6, the V gene TRBV6-5; TRBD1 agrees at 11 bases. CDR1 is MNHEY and CDR2 is SVGAGI in the germline V gene. The CDR3 loop spans 13 amino acids. After removal of 6 bases from V and 11 bases from J, the junction contained 3 bases not matched to a gene.

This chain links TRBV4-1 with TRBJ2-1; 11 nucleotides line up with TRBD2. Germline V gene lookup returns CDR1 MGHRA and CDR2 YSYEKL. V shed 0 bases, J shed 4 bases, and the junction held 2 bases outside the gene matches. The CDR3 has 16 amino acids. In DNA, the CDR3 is TGCGCCAGCAGCCAAGAGGGGACTAGCGGTTACAATGAGCAGTTCTTC. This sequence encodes CASSQEGTSGYNEQFF.

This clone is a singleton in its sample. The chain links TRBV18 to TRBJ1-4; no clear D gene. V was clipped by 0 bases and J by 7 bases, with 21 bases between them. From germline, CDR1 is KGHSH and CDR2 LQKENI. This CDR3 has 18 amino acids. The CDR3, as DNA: TGTGCCAGCTCACCACCGGACTCGGGGAATCGTCCGGGTGAAAAACTGTTTTTT. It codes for CASSPPDSGNRPGEKLFF.

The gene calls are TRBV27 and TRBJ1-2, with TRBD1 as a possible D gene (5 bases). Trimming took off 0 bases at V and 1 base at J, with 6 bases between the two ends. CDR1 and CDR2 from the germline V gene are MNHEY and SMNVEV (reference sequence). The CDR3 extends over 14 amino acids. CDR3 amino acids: CASSLSRGNYGYTF. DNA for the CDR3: TGTGCCAGCAGTTTATCGAGGGGTAACTATGGCTACACCTTC.